Here is one TCR beta chain with its context. The V and J ends lost 8 bases and 5 bases respectively, with 18 bases between them. The CDR3 contains 13 residues. Germline CDR1 SQVTM, CDR2 ANQGSEA. Libraries were prepared by immunoSEQ multiplex PCR; TCRdb keeps only in-frame clonotypes and omits some of them. Of approximately 93,000 clones in the sample, 85% to 95% were seen once. The entry originates in a study of technical replicates of blood from a few donors. The chain carries TRBV29-1 and TRBJ1-2; D may be TRBD1 (5 bases). The sample taken for sequencing was T cells isolated from PBMCs. This TCR was sampled from a human donor in good health. CDR3 DNA: TGCAGCACCCCACAGGAGGGTTTATATGGCTACACCTTC. Encoded protein: CSTPQEGLYGYTF.